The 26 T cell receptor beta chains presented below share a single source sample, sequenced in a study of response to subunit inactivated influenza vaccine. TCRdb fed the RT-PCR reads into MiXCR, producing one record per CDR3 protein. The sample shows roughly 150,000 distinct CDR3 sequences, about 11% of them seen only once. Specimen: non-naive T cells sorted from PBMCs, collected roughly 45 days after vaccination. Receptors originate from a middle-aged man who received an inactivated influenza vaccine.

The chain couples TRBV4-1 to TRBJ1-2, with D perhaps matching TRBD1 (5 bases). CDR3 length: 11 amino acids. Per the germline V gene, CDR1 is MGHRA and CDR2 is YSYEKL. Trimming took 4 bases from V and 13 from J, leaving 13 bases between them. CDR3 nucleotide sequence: TGCGCCAGCAGCCTGCCGGGGGACCTCACCTTC. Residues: CASSLPGDLTF.

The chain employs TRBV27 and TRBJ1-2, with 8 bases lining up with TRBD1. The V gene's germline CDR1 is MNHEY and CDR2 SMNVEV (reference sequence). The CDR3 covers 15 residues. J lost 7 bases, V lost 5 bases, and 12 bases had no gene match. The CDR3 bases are TGTGCCAGCAGTCAAACACCCGGACAGGGTGGTGGCTACACCTTC. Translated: CASSQTPGQGGGYTF.

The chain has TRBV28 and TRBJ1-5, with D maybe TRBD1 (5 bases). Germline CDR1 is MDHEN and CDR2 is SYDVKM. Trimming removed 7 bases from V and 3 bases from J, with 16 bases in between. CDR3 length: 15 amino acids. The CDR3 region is CASTTGGQHNQPQHF. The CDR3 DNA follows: TGTGCCAGCACCACTGGCGGACAACACAATCAGCCCCAGCATTTT.

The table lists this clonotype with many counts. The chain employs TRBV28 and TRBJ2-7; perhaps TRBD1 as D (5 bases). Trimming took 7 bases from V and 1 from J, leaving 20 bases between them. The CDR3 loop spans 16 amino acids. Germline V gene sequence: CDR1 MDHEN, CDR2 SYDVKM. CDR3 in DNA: TGTGCCAGCACGGATTACAGGAACATTTCTTCCTACGAGCAGTACTTC. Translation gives CASTDYRNISSYEQYF.

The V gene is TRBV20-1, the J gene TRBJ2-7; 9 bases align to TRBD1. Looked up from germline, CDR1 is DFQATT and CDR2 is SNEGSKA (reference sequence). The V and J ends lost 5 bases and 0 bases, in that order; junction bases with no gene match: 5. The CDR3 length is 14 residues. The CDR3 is CSAGRTGASYEQYF. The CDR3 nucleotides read TGCAGTGCTGGGCGGACAGGGGCCTCCTACGAGCAGTACTTC.

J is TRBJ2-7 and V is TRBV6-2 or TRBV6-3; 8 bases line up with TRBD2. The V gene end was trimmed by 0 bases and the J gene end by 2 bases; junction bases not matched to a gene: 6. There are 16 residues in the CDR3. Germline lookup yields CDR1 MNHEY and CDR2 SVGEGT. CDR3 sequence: CASSYSLAGWTYEQYF. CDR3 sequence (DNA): TGTGCCAGCAGTTACTCCTTAGCGGGATGGACCTACGAGCAGTACTTC.

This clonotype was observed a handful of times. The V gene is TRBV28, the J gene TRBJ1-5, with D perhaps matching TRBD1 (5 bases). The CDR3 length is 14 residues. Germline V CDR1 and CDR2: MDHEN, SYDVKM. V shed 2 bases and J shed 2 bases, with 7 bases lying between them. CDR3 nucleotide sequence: TGTGCCAGCAGTTTAAGGGGCGGCAATCAGCCCCAGCATTTT. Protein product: CASSLRGGNQPQHF.

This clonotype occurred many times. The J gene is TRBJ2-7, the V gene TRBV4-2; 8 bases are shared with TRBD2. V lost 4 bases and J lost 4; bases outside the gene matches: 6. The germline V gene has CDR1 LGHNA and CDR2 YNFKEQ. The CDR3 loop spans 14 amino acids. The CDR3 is CASSRERGLYEQYF. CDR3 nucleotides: TGTGCCAGCAGCCGCGAGCGGGGGTTATACGAGCAGTACTTC.

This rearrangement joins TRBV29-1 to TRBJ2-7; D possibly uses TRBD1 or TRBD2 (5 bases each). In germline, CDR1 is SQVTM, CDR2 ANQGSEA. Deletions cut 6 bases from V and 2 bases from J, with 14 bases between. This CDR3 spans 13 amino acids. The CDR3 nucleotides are TGCAGCGTAACCCGGGACGGACCCTACGAGCAGTACTTC. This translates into CSVTRDGPYEQYF.

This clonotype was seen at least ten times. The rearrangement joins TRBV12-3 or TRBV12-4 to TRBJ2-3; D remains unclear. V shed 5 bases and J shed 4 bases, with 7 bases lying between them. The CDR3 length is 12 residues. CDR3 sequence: CASSLTADTQYF. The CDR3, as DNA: TGTGCCAGCAGTCTTACGGCAGATACGCAGTATTTT.

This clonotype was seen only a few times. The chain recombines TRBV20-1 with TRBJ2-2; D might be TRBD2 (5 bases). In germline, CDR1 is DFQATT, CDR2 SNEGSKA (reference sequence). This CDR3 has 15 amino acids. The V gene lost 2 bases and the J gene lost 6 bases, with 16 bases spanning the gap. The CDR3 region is CSARTARRAAGELFF. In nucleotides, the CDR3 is TGCAGTGCTAGAACCGCCCGGAGAGCGGCCGGGGAGCTGTTTTTT.

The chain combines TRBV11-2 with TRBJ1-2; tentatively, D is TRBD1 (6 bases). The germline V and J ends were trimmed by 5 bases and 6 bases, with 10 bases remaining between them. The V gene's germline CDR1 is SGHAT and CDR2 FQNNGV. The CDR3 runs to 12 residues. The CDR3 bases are TGTGCCAGCAGCACCAACAGGGATGGCTACACCTTC. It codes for CASSTNRDGYTF.

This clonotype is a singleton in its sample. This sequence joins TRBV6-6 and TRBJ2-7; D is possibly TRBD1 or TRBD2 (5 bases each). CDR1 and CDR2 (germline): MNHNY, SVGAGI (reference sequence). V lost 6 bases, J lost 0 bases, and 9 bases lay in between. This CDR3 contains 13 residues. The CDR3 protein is CASRTGPSYEQYF. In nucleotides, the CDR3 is TGTGCCAGCAGAACGGGACCCTCCTACGAGCAGTACTTC.

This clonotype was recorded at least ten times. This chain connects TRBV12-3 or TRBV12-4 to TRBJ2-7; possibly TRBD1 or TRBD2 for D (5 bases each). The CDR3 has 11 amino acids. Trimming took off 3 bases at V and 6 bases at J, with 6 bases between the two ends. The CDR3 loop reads CASSLGVEQYF. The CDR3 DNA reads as TGTGCCAGCAGTTTGGGGGTCGAGCAGTACTTC.

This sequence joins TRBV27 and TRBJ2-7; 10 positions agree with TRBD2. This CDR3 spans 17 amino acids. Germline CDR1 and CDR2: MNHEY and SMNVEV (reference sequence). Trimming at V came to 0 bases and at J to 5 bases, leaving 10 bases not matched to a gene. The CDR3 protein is CASSLSMRSGRVNEQYF. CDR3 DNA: TGTGCCAGCAGTTTATCGATGAGGAGCGGGAGGGTCAACGAGCAGTACTTC.

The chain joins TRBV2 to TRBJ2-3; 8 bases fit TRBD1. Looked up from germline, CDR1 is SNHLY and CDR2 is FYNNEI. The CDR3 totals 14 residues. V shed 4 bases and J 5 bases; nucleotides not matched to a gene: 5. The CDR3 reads CASSVIQGGDTQYF. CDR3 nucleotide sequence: TGTGCCAGCAGTGTGATACAGGGGGGAGATACGCAGTATTTT.

The CDR3 reads CASSLGTGSYGYTF. The CDR3 nucleotides are TGTGCCAGCAGCTTAGGGACAGGGTCGTATGGCTACACCTTC. The rearrangement joins TRBV7-3 to TRBJ1-2; TRBD1 matches at 9 bases. The CDR3 extends over 14 amino acids. V was clipped by 2 bases and J by 5 bases; unmatched bases: 3. Per the germline V gene, CDR1 is SGHTA and CDR2 is FQGTGA.

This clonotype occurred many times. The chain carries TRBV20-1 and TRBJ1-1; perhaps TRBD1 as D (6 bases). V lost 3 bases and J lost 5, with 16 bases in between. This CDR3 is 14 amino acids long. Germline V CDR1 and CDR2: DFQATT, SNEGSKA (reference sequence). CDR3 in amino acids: CSASRGGRGTEAFF. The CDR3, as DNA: TGCAGTGCTAGCCGGGGTGGCAGGGGAACTGAAGCTTTCTTT.

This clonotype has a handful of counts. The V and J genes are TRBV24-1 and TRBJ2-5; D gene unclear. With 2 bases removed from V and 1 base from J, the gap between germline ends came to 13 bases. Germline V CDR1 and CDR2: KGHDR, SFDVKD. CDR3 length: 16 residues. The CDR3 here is CATSDYRAAVQETQYF. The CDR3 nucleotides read TGTGCCACCAGTGATTATCGGGCAGCCGTCCAAGAGACCCAGTACTTC.

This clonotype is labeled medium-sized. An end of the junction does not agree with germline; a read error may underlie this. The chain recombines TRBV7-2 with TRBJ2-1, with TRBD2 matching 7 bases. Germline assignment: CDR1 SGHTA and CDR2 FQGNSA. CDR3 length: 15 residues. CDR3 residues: CASSLVAGEYNEQFF. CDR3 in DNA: TGCGCCAGCAGCTTGGTGGCGGGGGAGTACAATGAGCAGTTCTTC.

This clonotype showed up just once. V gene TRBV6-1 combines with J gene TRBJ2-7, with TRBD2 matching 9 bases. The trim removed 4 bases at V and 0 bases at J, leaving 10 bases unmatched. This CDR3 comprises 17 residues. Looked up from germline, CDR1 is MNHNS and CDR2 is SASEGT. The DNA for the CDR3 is TGTGCCAGCAGTGCTATAGGGCTAGCGGGGTTCTCCTACGAGCAGTACTTC. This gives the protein CASSAIGLAGFSYEQYF.

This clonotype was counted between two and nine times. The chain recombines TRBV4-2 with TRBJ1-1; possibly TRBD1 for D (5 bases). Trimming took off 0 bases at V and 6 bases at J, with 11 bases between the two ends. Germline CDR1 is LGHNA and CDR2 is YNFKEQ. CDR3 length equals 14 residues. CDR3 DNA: TGTGCCAGCAGCCAAGATTGGGGGGAAGCTGAAGCTTTCTTT. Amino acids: CASSQDWGEAEAFF.

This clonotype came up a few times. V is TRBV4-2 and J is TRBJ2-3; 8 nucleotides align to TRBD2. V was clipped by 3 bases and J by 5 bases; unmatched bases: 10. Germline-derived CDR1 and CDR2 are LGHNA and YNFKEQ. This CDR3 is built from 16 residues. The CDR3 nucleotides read TGTGCCAGCAGCCAGGACCCGGCGGGGGGCGGAGATACGCAGTATTTT. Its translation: CASSQDPAGGGDTQYF.

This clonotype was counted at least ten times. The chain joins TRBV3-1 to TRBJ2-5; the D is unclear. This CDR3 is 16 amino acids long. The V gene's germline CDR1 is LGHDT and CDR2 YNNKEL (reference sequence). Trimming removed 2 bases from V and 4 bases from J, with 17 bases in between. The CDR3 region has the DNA TGTGCCAGCAGCCAAAACTCCCGGCTTTCGACAGAGACCCAGTACTTC. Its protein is CASSQNSRLSTETQYF.

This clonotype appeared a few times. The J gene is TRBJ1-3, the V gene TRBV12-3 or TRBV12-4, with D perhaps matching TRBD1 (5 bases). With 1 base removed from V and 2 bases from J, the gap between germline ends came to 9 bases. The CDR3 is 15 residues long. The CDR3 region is CASSLDTGPGNTIYF. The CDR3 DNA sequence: TGTGCCAGCAGTTTAGATACAGGCCCTGGAAACACCATATATTTT.

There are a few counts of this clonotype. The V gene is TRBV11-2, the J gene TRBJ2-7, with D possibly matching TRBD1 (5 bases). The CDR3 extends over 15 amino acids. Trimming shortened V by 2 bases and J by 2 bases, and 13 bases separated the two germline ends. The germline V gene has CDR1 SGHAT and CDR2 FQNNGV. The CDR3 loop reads CASSLSLDRTYEQYF. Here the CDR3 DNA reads TGTGCCAGCAGCTTAAGCCTCGACAGAACCTACGAGCAGTACTTC.